The following is a T cell receptor (beta chain) sequence with its context. The data were obtained in a study of early T cells in non-severe SARS-CoV-2 infection. Trimming removed 5 bases from V and 1 base from J; junction bases left unmatched: 6. This CDR3 spans 15 amino acids. Germline-derived CDR1 and CDR2 are MNHEY and SMNVEV (reference sequence). Individual cDNA molecules received unique molecular identifiers. Each CDR3 protein gets one entry after TCRdb re-called the 5' RACE reads with MiXCR. This sample has around 80,000 distinct CDR3 sequences; about 12% occur once, and the top ten carry roughly 3.2%.

This rearrangement joins TRBV27 to TRBJ2-3; 7 bases are a match to TRBD2. This TCR was sampled from an adult who was a healthcare worker with PCR-confirmed SARS-CoV-2 infection or an uninfected control (not recorded which). Sequences were obtained from whole blood. DNA for the CDR3: TGTGCCAGCAGTCCCCTCGCGGGAGGCACAGATACGCAGTATTTT. The encoded protein is CASSPLAGGTDTQYF.